This TCR beta chain was retrieved from a study of blood T cell repertoires in COVID-19. V shed 7 bases and J shed 0 bases, with 6 bases lying between them. Germline assignment: CDR1 MNHEY and CDR2 SVGAGI. The CDR3 contains 12 residues. This clone was seen once. Per the original data handling: Using reference gene primer amplification, nucleated cell counts were estimated. Measured with immunoSEQ multiplex PCR; TCRdb has only the in-frame clones, and not every one. V and J calls and clone size are as listed in that table; D and trimming were resolved from the DNA. The sample holds approximately 330,000 clones; roughly 89% are singletons and the top ten take around 8.9%.

Input material: peripheral blood. The rearrangement links TRBV6-5 to TRBJ2-5; D might be TRBD2 (5 bases). The clonotype was recovered from a man aged 25-40 years with COVID-19, enrolled during active disease. The CDR3 protein is CASTGNQETQYF. The CDR3 coding sequence is TGTGCCAGCACCGGGAACCAAGAGACCCAGTACTTC.